Following are 9 T cell receptor beta chains from one sample sequenced in a study of identical twins. TCRdb re-called the 5' RACE reads with MiXCR, one entry per CDR3 protein. The table has 550,000 to 800,000 distinct CDR3 sequences, 7.1% seen once. The sample was also linked to a second study, of yellow fever vaccine responses in identical twins.

The sample consisted of PBMCs. These receptors were taken from a woman aged 18-29 years in good health.

In this sample, this clonotype turned up many times. The chain joins TRBV28 to TRBJ1-5; D may be TRBD1 (6 bases). Germline V gene lookup returns CDR1 MDHEN and CDR2 SYDVKM. V shed 4 bases and J shed 3 bases, with 16 bases lying between them. The CDR3 runs 16 residues. CDR3 bases: TGTGCCAGCAGTTCGGACAGCGGACGTGCCAATCAGCCCCAGCATTTT. Its protein is CASSSDSGRANQPQHF.

This clonotype appeared many times. The chain recombines TRBV12-3 or TRBV12-4 with TRBJ2-3; D remains ambiguous. The CDR3 totals 15 residues. Between the trimmed V and J ends, which lost 1 base and 6 bases, there was a span of 14 bases. The CDR3 DNA sequence: TGTGCCAGCAGTTTAGGTTACGAAAACCGGGATACGCAGTATTTT. Its translation: CASSLGYENRDTQYF.

This clonotype was seen ten or more times. The chain recombines TRBV4-2 with TRBJ2-1; 7 positions match TRBD1. J lost 0 bases, V lost 2 bases, and 4 bases had no gene match. This CDR3 contains 16 residues. CDR1 and CDR2 (germline): LGHNA, YNFKEQ. CDR3 amino acids: CASSQIDRVSYNEQFF. The CDR3 bases are TGTGCCAGCAGCCAAATCGACAGGGTCTCCTACAATGAGCAGTTCTTC.

The rearrangement joins TRBV7-7 to TRBJ2-3; the D call may be TRBD1 or TRBD2 (5 bases each). This CDR3 contains 16 residues. Germline V gene sequence: CDR1 SSHAT, CDR2 FNYEAQ (reference sequence). Trimming took off 2 bases at V and 2 bases at J, with 14 bases between the two ends. In DNA form, the CDR3 reads TGTGCCAGCAGCTTACACCCTGGGGGAGCCACAGATACGCAGTATTTT. This translates into CASSLHPGGATDTQYF.

The chain recombines TRBV20-1 with TRBJ2-1; D call uncertain. V was trimmed by 2 bases and J by 4 bases, leaving 12 bases between them. This CDR3 comprises 14 residues. CDR1 is DFQATT, CDR2 SNEGSKA, per germline (reference sequence). CDR3 loop: CSARRNNGYNEQFF. CDR3 sequence (DNA): TGCAGTGCTAGACGGAATAATGGATACAATGAGCAGTTCTTC.

The V and J genes are TRBV5-5 and TRBJ2-1; 16 bases are a match to TRBD2. Germline loops: CDR1 SGHKS, CDR2 YYEKEE (reference sequence). The J segment lost 7 bases and the V segment lost 4 bases, leaving 8 bases of the junction unmatched. The CDR3 is 17 residues long. CDR3 in DNA: TGTGCCAGCAGCGTTACCGGGACTAGCGGGAGGGCAAATGAGCAGTTCTTC. Residues: CASSVTGTSGRANEQFF.

V gene TRBV2 combines with J gene TRBJ1-6; 7 positions agree with TRBD1. The CDR3 covers 15 residues. The germline gives CDR1 SNHLY, CDR2 FYNNEI. The ends lost 3 bases at V and 4 bases at J; junction bases unmatched: 3. The CDR3 DNA reads as TGTGCCAGCAGTGAGCCGGGACAGTATAATTCACCCCTCCACTTT. As protein: CASSEPGQYNSPLHF.

This clonotype was recorded many times. This sequence joins TRBV6-5 and TRBJ1-5, with no clear D. CDR1 is MNHEY and CDR2 is SVGAGI in the germline V gene. This CDR3 is 15 amino acids long. V was cut by 2 bases and J by 1 base, with 9 bases left in between. The DNA of the CDR3 is TGTGCCAGCAGTTACCCAGACTTAAGCAATCAGCCCCAGCATTTT. It yields the protein CASSYPDLSNQPQHF.

This clonotype was recorded a few times. The V and J genes are TRBV7-9 and TRBJ1-3; 7 nucleotides match TRBD1. CDR1 and CDR2 (germline): SEHNR, FQNEAQ (reference sequence). With V trimmed by 5 bases and J by 0 bases, 4 bases remained unmatched. This CDR3 is built from 15 residues. CDR3: CASSTGTASGNTIYF. The CDR3 coding sequence is TGTGCCAGCAGCACAGGGACAGCCTCTGGAAACACCATATATTTT.